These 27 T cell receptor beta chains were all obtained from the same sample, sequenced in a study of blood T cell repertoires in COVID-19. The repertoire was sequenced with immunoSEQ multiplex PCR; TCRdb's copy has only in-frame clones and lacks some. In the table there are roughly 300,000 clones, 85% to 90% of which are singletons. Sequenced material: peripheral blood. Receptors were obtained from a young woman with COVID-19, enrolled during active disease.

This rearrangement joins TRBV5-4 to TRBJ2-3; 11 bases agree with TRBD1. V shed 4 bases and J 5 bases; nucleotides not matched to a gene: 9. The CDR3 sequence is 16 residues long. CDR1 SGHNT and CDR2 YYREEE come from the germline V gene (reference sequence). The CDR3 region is CASSPAGTGGRDTQYF. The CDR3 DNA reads TGTGCCAGCAGCCCCGCCGGGACAGGGGGGAGAGATACGCAGTATTTT.

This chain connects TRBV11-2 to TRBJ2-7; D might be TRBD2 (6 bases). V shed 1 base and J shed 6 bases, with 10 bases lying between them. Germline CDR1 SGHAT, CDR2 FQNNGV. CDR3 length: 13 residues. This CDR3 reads CASSLGGTGEQYF. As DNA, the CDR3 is TGTGCCAGCAGCTTAGGGGGGACTGGCGAGCAGTACTTC.

The CDR3 is CASSLTGSYNEQFF. DNA of the CDR3: TGTGCCAGCAGTCTTACAGGCTCCTACAATGAGCAGTTCTTC. The rearrangement uses TRBV6-2 or TRBV6-3 and TRBJ2-1, with a weak D call TRBD1 (5 bases). CDR1 is MNHEY and CDR2 is SVGEGT in the germline V gene. This CDR3 contains 14 residues. V was cut by 5 bases and J by 0 bases, with 8 bases left in between.

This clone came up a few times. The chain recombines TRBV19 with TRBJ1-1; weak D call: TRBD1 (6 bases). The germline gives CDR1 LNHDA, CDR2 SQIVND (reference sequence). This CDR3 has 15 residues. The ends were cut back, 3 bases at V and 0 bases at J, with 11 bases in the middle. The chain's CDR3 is CASSMSGALNTEAFF. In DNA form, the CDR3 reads TGTGCCAGTAGTATGTCAGGGGCCCTGAACACTGAAGCTTTCTTT.

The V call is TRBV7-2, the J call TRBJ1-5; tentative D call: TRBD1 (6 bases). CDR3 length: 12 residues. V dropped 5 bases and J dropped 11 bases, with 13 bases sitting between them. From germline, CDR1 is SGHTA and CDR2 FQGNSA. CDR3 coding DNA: TGTGCCAGCAGCGCCACAGGGCTAGCCCAGCATTTT. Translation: CASSATGLAQHF.

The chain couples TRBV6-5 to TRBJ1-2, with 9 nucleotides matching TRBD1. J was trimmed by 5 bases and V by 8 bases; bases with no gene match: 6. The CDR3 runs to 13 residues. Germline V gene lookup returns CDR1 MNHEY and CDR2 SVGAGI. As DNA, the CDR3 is TGTGCCAGCTACCGGGACAGGGCTTATGGCTACACCTTC. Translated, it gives CASYRDRAYGYTF.

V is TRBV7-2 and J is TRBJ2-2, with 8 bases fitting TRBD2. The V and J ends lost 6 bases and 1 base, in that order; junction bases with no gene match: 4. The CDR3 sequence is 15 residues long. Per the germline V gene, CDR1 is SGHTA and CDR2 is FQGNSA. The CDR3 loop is CASSRGGQNTGELFF. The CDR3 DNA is TGTGCCAGCAGTCGGGGGGGACAGAACACCGGGGAGCTGTTTTTT.

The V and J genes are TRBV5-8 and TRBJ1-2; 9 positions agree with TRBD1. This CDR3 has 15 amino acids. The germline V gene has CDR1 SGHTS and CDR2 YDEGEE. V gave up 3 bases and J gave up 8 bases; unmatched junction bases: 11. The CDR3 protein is CASSSGGTGTLGYTF. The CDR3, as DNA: TGTGCCAGCAGCTCGGGCGGGACAGGGACTTTGGGCTACACCTTC.

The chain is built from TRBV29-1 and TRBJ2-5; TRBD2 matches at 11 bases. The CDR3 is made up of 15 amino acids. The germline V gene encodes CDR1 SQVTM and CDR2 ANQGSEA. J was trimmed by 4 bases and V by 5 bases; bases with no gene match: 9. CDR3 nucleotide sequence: TGCAGCGTTCTAGCGGGGGGCACATGGGGAGAGACCCAGTACTTC. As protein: CSVLAGGTWGETQYF.

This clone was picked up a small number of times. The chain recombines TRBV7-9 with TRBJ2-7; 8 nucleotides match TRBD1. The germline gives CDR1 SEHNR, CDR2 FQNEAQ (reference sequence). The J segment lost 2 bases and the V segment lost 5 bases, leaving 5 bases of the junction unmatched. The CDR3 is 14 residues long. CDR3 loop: CASSKRDRTYEQYF. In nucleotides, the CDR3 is TGTGCCAGCAGCAAACGGGACAGGACCTACGAGCAGTACTTC.

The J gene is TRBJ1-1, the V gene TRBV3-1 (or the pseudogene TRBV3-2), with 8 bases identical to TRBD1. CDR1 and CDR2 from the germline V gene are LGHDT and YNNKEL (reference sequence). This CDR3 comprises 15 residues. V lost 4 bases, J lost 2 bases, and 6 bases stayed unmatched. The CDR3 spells CASSPGQGLNTEAFF. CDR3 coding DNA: TGTGCCAGCAGCCCAGGACAGGGATTAAACACTGAAGCTTTCTTT.

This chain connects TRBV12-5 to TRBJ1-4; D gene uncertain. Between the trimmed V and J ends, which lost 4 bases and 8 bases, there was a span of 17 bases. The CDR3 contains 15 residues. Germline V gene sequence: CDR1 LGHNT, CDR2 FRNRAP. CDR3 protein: CASGWVVEGGEKLFF. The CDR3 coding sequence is TGTGCTAGTGGTTGGGTCGTGGAGGGTGGAGAAAAACTGTTTTTT.

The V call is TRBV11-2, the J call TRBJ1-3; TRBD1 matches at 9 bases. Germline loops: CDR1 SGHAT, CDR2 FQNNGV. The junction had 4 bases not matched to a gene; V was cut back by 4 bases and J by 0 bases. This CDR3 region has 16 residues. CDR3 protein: CASSSGTGRSGNTIYF. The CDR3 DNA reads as TGTGCCAGCAGCTCGGGGACAGGGCGCTCTGGAAACACCATATATTTT.

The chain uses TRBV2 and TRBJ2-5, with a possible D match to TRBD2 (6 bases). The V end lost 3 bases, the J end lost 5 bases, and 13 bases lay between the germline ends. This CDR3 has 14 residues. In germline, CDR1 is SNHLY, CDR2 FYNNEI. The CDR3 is CASSDEWRVETQYF. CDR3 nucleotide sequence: TGTGCCAGCAGTGATGAGTGGAGGGTGGAGACCCAGTACTTC.

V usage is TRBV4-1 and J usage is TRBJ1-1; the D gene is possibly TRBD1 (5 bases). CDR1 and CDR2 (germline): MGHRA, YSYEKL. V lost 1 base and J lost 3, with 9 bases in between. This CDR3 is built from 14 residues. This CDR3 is CASSQALTDTEAFF. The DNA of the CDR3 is TGCGCCAGCAGCCAAGCCCTGACAGACACTGAAGCTTTCTTT.

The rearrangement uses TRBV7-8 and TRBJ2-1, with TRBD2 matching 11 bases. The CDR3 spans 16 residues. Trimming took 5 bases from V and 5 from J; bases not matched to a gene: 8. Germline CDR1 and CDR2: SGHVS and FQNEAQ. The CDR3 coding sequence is TGTGCCAGCAGCGGAATAGCGGGGGGGCCCGACAATGAGCAGTTCTTC. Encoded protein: CASSGIAGGPDNEQFF.

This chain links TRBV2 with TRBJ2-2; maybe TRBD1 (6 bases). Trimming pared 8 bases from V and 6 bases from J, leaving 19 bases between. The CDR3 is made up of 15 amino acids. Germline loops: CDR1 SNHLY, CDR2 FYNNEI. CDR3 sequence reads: CASGVVAGVPGELFF. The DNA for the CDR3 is TGTGCCAGCGGCGTCGTGGCAGGGGTACCCGGGGAGCTGTTTTTT.

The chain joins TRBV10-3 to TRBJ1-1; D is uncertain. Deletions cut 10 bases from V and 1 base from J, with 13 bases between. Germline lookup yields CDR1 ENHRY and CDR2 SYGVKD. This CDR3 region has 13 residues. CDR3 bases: TGTGCCACCACTGGCGCGGGGAACACTGAAGCTTTCTTT. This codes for CATTGAGNTEAFF.

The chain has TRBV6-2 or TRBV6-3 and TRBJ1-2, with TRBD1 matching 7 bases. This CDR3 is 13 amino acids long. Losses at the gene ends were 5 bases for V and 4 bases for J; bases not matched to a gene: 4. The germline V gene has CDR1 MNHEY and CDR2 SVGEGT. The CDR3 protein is CASSPTGVYGYTF. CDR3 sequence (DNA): TGTGCCAGCAGTCCAACAGGGGTCTATGGCTACACCTTC.

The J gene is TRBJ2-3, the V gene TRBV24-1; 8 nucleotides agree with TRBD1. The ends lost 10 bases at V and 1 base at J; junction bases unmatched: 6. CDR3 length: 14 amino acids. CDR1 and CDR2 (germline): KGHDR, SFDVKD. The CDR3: CATGQGWGTDTQYF. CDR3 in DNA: TGTGCCACTGGACAGGGATGGGGCACAGATACGCAGTATTTT.

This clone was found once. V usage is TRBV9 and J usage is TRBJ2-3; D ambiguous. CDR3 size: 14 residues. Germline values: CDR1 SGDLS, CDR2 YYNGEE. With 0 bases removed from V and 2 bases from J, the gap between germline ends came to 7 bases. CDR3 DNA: TGTGCCAGCAGCGTAGCAGGAATCACAGATACGCAGTATTTT. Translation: CASSVAGITDTQYF.

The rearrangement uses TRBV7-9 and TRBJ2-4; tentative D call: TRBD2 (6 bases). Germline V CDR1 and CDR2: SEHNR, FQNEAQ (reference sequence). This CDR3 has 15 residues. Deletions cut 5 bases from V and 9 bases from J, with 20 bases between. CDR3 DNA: TGTGCCAGCAGCCGTGGCGGGGCCCGGGGAGGCATTCAGTACTTC. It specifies CASSRGGARGGIQYF.

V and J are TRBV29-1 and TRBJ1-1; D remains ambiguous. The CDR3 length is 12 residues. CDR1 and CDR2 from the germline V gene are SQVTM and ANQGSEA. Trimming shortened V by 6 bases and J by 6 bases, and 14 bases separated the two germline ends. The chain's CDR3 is CSVEVVVAEAFF. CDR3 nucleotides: TGCAGCGTCGAGGTGGTAGTCGCTGAAGCTTTCTTT.

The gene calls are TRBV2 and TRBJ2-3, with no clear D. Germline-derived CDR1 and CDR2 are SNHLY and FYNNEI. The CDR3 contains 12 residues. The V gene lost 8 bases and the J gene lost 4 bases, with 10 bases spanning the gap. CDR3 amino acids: CASGLLADTQYF. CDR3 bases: TGTGCCAGCGGGCTATTAGCAGATACGCAGTATTTT. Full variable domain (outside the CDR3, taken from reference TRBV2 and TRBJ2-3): EPEVTQTPSHQVTQMGQEVILRCVPISNHLYFYWYRQILGQKVEFLVSFYNNEISEKSEIFDDQFSVERPDGSNFTLKIRSTKLEDSAMYFCASGLLADTQYFGPGTRLTVL.

CDR3 DNA sequence: TGTGCCAGCAGCGGTAGACAGGGCCCACGTGAAGCTTTCTTT. Protein: CASSGRQGPREAFF. This chain uses TRBV5-4 with TRBJ1-1, with TRBD1 matching over 7 bases. CDR3 length: 14 amino acids. Looked up from germline, CDR1 is SGHNT and CDR2 is YYREEE (reference sequence). J lost 7 bases, V lost 4 bases, and 10 bases had no gene match.

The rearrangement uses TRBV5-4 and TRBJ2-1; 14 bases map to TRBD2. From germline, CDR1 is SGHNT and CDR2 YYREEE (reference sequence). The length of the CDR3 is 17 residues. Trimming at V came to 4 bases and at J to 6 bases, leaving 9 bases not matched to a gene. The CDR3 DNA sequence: TGTGCCAGCAGCCAAGCACCGACTAGCGGGGGGGTCAATGAGCAGTTCTTC. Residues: CASSQAPTSGGVNEQFF.

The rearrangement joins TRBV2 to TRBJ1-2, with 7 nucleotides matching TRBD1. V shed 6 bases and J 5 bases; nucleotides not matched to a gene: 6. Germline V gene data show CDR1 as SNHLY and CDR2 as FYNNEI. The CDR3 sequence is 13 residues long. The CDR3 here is CASREDRQYGYTF. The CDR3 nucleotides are TGTGCCAGCAGGGAGGACAGGCAGTATGGCTACACCTTC.